This T cell receptor beta chain comes out of a study of long-term antiretroviral therapy in people with HIV. Runs used v3.0 of the immunoSEQ assay and were done at survey level. TCRdb's copy holds only in-frame clones and misses some; the assay was immunoSEQ multiplex PCR. The sample consists of 17,000 or so clones, around 90% of them appearing once. The samples, holding 1-10 million cryopreserved PBMC, were thawed before DNA extraction was carried out. CDR3 length: 17 amino acids. The V and J ends lost 0 bases and 3 bases, in that order; junction bases with no gene match: 8. Germline lookup yields CDR1 SGHRS and CDR2 YFSETQ. Notes on the study in general: Transplant-donor-level diversity was not reached after ART, though diversity increased.

A note on this clone: Its antigen is unknown.

The TCR originated in a man in his sixties with HIV. Sequenced material: unsorted PBMCs, taken 0.3 years after starting antiretroviral therapy. This chain joins TRBV5-1 and TRBJ1-1, with 10 bases fitting TRBD1. DNA for the CDR3: TGCGCCAGCAGCTTGGCGGGGACAGGGGCGGAGGACACTGAAGCTTTCTTT. This translates into CASSLAGTGAEDTEAFF.